A selection of T cell receptor beta chains follows, all from one sample in a study of blood T cell repertoires in COVID-19. The data were produced by immunoSEQ multiplex PCR, yet TCRdb's version contains in-frame clones alone and is incomplete. The sample lists tens of thousands of clones; about 86% were seen once. Sequences were obtained from peripheral blood. The receptor source for this set is a woman of 80 years or more with COVID-19, enrolled during active disease. Each CDR3 is given with its conserved first and last residue. The order of the fields is CDR3 length, V gene, D gene, clone size, J gene, CDR3 protein, CDR3 DNA. A D gene is named only where the DNA matches it firmly. Not every row has a clone size; where given, it reads once, few, many or a size class.

>15|TRBV7-3|TRBD2|NA|TRBJ2-7
CASSSPDSGRSEQYF
TGTGCCAGCAGCTCCCCCGATAGCGGGAGGTCTGAGCAGTACTTC
>14|TRBV28|TRBD1|NA|TRBJ1-2
CASSFRTGGDGYTF
TGTGCCAGCAGTTTTCGGACAGGGGGAGATGGCTACACCTTC
>13|TRBV6-5|NA|NA|TRBJ1-1
CASSYYSNTEAFF
TGTGCCAGCAGTTATTACAGTAACACTGAAGCTTTCTTT
>18|TRBV18|TRBD2|NA|TRBJ2-6
CASSPPTGGPSGANVLTF
TGTGCCAGCTCACCACCGACGGGAGGGCCCTCTGGGGCCAACGTCCTGACTTTC
>16|TRBV9|TRBD1|NA|TRBJ2-7
CASSAGPGTGLYEQYF
TGTGCCAGCAGCGCCGGACCCGGGACAGGGCTCTACGAGCAGTACTTC
>15|TRBV19|TRBD1|NA|TRBJ1-4
CASSMGTVSNEKLFF
TGTGCCAGTAGTATGGGGACAGTGTCTAATGAAAAACTGTTTTTT
>15|TRBV7-2|NA|NA|TRBJ1-1
CASSLKEAVRTEAFF
TGTGCCAGCAGCTTAAAGGAAGCGGTACGGACTGAAGCTTTCTTT
>15|TRBV5-6|TRBD2|NA|TRBJ2-3
CASSRGLAGTDTQYF
TGTGCCAGCAGCAGAGGACTAGCCGGTACAGATACGCAGTATTTT
>16|TRBV28|TRBD2|NA|TRBJ2-7
CASTGAASGERNEQYF
TGTGCCAGCACAGGGGCTGCTAGCGGGGAGAGGAACGAGCAGTACTTC
>15|TRBV5-1|NA|NA|TRBJ2-5
CASSLGRADGETQYF
TGCGCCAGCAGCTTGGGGAGGGCCGATGGGGAGACCCAGTACTTC
>15|TRBV2|TRBD2|NA|TRBJ2-7
CASRAGLAGSYEQYF
TGTGCCAGCAGGGCCGGACTAGCGGGGTCCTACGAGCAGTACTTC
>15|TRBV11-3|TRBD2|NA|TRBJ2-5
CASSPGLAGVETQYF
TGTGCCAGCAGCCCGGGACTAGCGGGAGTAGAGACCCAGTACTTC
>14|TRBV5-6|NA|NA|TRBJ2-7
CASTLIGQTYEQYF
TGTGCCAGCACTCTGATAGGACAGACCTACGAGCAGTACTTC
>14|TRBV6-1|TRBD1|NA|TRBJ1-4
CASSEPGTAKKLFF
TGTGCCAGCAGTGAACCTGGGACAGCCAAAAAACTGTTTTTT
>13|TRBV29-1|NA|NA|TRBJ2-4
CSAGGGYENIQYF
TGCAGCGCCGGTGGGGGGTATGAAAACATTCAGTACTTC
>11|TRBV2|NA|few|TRBJ2-7
CASSDWAEQYF
TGTGCCAGCAGTGACTGGGCCGAGCAGTACTTC
>14|TRBV7-9|NA|NA|TRBJ2-7
CASIGGGNRREQYF
TGTGCCAGCATTGGAGGGGGCAACCGCAGGGAGCAGTACTTC
>14|TRBV10-1|NA|NA|TRBJ2-3
CASSAADHTDTQYF
TGCGCCAGCAGTGCAGCGGACCACACAGATACGCAGTATTTT
>17|TRBV10-3|TRBD2|NA|TRBJ2-2
CAISDQNIAGVAGELFF
TGTGCCATCAGTGACCAAAACATAGCGGGAGTCGCCGGGGAGCTGTTTTTT
>17|TRBV10-3|NA|NA|TRBJ1-2
CAISESGRADMNYGYTF
TGTGCCATCAGTGAGTCGGGCAGGGCTGATATGAACTATGGCTACACCTTC
>15|TRBV9|NA|NA|TRBJ1-6
CASSRSYRDNSPLHF
TGTGCCAGCAGCCGATCATACAGGGATAATTCACCCCTCCACTTT
>15|TRBV21-1|NA|NA|TRBJ2-4
CASSKGGVGQNIQYF
TGTGCCAGCAGCAAAGGGGGGGTCGGCCAAAACATTCAGTACTTC
>14|TRBV6-1|TRBD1|NA|TRBJ1-2
CASSEGDRFYGYTF
TGTGCCAGCAGTGAGGGGGACAGGTTCTATGGCTACACCTTC
>13|TRBV18|NA|NA|TRBJ2-1
CASSPPGEGEQFF
TGTGCCAGCTCACCACCGGGAGAGGGTGAGCAGTTCTTC